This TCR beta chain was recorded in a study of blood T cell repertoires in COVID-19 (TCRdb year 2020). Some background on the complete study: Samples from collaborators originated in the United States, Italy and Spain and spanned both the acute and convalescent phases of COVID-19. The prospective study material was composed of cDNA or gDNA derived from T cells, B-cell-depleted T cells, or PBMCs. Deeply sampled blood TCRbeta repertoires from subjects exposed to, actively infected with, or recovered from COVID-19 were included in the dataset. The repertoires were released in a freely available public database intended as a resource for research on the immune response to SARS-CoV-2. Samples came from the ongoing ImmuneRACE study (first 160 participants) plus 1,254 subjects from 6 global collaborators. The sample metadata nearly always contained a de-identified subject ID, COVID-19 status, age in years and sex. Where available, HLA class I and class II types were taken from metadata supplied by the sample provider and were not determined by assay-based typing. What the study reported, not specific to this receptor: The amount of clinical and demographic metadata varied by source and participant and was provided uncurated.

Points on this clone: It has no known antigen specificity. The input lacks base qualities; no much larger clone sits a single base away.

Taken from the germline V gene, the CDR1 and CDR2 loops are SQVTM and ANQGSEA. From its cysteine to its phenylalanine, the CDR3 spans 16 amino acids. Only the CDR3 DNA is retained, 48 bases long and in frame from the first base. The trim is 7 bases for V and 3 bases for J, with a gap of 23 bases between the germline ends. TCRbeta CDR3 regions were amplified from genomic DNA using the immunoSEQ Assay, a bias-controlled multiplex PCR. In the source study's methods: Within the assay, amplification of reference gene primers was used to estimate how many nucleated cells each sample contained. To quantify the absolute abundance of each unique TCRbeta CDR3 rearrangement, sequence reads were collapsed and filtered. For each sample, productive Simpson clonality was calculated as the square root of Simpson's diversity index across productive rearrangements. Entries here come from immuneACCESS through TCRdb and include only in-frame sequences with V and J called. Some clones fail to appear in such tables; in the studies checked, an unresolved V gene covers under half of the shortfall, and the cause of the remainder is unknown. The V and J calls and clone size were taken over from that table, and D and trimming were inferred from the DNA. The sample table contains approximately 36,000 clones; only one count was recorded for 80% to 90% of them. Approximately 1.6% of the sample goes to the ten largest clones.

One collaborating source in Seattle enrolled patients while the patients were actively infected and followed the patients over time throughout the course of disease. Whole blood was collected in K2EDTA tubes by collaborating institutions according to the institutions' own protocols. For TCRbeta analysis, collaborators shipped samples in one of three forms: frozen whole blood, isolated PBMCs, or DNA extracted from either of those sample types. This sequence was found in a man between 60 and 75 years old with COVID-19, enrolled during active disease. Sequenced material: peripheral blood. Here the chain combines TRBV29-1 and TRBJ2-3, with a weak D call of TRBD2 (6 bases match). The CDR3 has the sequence CSAISGPRPDTDTQYF. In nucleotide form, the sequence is TGCAGCGCCATTAGCGGTCCCCGTCCCGATACAGATACGCAGTATTTT.